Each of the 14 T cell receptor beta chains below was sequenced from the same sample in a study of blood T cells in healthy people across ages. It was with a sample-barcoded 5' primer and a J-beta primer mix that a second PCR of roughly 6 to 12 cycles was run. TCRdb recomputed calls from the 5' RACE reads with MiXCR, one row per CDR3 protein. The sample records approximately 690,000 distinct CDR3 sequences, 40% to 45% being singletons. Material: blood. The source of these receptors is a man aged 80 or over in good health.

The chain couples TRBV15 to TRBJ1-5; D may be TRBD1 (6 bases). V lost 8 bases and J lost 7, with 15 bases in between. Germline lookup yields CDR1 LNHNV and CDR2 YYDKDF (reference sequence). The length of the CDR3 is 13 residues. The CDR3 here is CATAQGGSQPQHF. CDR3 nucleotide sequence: TGTGCCACCGCACAGGGAGGAAGCCAGCCCCAGCATTTT.

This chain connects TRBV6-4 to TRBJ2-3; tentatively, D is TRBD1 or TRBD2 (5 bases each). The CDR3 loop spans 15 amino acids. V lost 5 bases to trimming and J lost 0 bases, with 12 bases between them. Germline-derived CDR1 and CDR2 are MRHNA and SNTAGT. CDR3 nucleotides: TGTGCCAGCAGTCGAGACGGGGCTAGCACAGATACGCAGTATTTT. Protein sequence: CASSRDGASTDTQYF.

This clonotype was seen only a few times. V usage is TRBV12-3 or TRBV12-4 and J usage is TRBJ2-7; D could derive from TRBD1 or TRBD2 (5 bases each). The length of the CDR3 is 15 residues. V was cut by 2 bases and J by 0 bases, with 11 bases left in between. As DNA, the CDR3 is TGTGCCAGCAGTTTAAGCGCAGGGACCTCCTACGAGCAGTACTTC. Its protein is CASSLSAGTSYEQYF.

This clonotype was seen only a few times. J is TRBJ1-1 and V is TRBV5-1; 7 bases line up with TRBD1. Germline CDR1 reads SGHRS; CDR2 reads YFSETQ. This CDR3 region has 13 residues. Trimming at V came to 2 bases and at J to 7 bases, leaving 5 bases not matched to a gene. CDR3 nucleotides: TGCGCCAGCAGCTTCTCCGGGACAGATGAAGCTTTCTTT. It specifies CASSFSGTDEAFF.

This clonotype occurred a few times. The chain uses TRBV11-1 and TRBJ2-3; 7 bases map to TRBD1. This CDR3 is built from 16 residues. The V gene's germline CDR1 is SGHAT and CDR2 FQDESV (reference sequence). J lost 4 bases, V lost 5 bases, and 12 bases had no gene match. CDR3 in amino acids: CASSARDSPGADTQYF. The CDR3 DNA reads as TGTGCCAGCAGCGCCCGGGACAGTCCAGGAGCAGATACGCAGTATTTT.

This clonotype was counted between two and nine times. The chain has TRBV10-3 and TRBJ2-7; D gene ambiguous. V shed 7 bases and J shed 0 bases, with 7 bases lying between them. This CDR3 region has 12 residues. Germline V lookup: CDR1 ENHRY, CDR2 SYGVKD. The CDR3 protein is CAIKDNSYEQYF. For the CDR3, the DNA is TGTGCCATCAAAGACAACTCCTACGAGCAGTACTTC.

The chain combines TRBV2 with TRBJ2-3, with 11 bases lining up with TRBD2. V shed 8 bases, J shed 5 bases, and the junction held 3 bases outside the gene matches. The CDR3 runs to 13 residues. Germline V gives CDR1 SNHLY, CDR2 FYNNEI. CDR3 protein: CASVAGGIDTQYF. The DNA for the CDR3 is TGTGCCAGCGTAGCGGGGGGGATAGATACGCAGTATTTT.

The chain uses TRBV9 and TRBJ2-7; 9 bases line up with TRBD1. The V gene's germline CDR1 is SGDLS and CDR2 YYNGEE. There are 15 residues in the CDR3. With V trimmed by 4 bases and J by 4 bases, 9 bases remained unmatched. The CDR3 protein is CASSPYRDRDYEQYF. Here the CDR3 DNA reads TGTGCCAGCAGCCCATACCGGGACAGGGATTACGAGCAGTACTTC.

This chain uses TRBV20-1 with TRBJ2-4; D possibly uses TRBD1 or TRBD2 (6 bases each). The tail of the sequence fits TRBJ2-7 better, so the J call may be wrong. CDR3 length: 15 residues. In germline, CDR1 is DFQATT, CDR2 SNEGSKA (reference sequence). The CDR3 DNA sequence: TGCAGTGCTAGAGATACAGGGAGGAACTCCTACGAGCAGTACTTC. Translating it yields CSARDTGRNSYEQYF.

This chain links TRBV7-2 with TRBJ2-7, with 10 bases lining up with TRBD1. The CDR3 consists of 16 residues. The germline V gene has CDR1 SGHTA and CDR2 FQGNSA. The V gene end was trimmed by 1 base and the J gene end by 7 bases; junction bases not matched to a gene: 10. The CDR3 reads CASSLDRQGAPREQYF. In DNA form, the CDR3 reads TGTGCCAGCAGCTTAGACCGACAGGGGGCGCCGAGGGAGCAGTACTTC.

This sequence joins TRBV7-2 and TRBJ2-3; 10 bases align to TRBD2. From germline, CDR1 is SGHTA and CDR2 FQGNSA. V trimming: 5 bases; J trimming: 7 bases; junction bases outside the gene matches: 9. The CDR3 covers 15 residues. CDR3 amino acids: CASSVGSGGPYTQYF. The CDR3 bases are TGTGCCAGCAGCGTAGGTAGCGGGGGGCCATATACGCAGTATTTT.

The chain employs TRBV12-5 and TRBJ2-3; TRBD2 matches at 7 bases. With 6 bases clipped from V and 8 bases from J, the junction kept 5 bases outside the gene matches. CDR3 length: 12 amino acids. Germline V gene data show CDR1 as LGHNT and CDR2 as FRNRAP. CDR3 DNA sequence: TGTGCTAGTGGCCCCGGCGGGGGTACGCAGTATTTT. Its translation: CASGPGGGTQYF.

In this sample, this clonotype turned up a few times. As DNA, the CDR3 is TGTGCCAGCAGTTTCGGGCTAGCGGGAGGGCCAGTGAATGAGCAGTTCTTC. This translates into CASSFGLAGGPVNEQFF. This sequence joins TRBV27 and TRBJ2-1, with TRBD2 matching 12 bases. The CDR3 runs to 17 residues. CDR1 MNHEY and CDR2 SMNVEV come from the germline V gene (reference sequence). With 3 bases clipped from V and 7 bases from J, the junction kept 10 bases outside the gene matches.

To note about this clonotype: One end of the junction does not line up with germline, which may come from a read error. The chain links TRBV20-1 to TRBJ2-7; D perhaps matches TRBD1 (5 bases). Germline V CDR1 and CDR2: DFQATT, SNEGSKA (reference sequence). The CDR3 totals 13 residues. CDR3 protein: CSAPDSASDEQYF. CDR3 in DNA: TGCAGTGCCCCCGACAGCGCCTCCGACGAGCAGTACTTC.